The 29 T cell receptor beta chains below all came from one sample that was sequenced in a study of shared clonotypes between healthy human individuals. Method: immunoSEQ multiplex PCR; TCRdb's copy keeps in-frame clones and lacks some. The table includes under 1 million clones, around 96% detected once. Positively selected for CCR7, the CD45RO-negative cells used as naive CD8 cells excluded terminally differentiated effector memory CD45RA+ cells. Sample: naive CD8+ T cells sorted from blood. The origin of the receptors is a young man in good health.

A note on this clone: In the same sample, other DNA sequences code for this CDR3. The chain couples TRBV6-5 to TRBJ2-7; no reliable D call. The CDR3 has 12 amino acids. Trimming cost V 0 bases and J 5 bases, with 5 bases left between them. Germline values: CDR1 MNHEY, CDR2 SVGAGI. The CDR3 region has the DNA TGTGCCAGCAGTTACTCGCGCGACGAGCAGTACTTC. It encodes CASSYSRDEQYF.

For the CDR3, the DNA is TGTGCCACCAGCAGAGGGCGGGAGTTCGTAACCGAGCAGTACTTC. Its translation: CATSRGREFVTEQYF. The rearrangement links TRBV15 to TRBJ2-7; 7 nucleotides agree with TRBD2. The CDR3 has 15 residues. J gave up 6 bases and V 1 base, and 9 bases lay outside the gene matches. Germline V gives CDR1 LNHNV, CDR2 YYDKDF (reference sequence).

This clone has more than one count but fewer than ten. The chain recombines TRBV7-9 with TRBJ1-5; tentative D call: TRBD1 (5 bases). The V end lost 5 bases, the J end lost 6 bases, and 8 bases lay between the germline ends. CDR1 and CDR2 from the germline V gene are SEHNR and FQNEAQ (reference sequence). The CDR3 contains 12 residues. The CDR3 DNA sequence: TGTGCCAGCAGCGGGGGTTCTCAGCCCCAGCATTTT. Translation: CASSGGSQPQHF.

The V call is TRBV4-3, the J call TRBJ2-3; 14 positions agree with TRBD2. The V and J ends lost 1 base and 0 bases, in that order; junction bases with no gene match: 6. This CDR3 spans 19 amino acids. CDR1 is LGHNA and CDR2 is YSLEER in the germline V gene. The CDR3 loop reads CASSQGWTSGRRSTDTQYF. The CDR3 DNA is TGCGCCAGCAGCCAAGGGTGGACTAGCGGGAGGAGAAGCACAGATACGCAGTATTTT.

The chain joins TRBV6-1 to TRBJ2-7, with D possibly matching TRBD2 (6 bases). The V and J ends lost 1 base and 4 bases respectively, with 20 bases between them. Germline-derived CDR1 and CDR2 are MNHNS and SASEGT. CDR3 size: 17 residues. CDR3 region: CASSEGVGGGIAYEQYF. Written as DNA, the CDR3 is TGTGCCAGCAGTGAAGGAGTAGGTGGCGGGATAGCGTACGAGCAGTACTTC.

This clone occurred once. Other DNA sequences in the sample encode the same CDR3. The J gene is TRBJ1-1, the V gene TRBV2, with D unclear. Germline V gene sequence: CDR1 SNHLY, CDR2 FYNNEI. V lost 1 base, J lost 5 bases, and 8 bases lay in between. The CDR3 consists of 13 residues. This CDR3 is CASSEGVGTEAFF. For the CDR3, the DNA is TGTGCCAGCAGTGAAGGGGTGGGTACTGAAGCTTTCTTT.

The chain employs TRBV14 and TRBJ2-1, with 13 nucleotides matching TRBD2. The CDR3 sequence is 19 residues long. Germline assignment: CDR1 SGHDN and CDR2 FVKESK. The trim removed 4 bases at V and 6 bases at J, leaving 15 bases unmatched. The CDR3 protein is CASSRHGLAGVAVGNEQFF. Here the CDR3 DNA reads TGTGCCAGCAGCCGACATGGACTAGCGGGAGTCGCGGTAGGCAATGAGCAGTTCTTC.

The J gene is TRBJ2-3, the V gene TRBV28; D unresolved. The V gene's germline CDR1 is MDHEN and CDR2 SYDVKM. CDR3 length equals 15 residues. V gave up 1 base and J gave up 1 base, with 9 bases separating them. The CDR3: CASSLYVVGTDTQYF. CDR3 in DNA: TGTGCCAGCAGTTTATACGTAGTTGGCACAGATACGCAGTATTTT.

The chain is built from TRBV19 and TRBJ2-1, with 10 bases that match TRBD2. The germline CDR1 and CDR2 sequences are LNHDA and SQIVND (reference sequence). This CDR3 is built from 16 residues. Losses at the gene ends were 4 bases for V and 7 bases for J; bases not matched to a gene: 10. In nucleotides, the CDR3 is TGTGCCAGTAGTACCGAACTAGCGGGATTTTCGAATGAGCAGTTCTTC. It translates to CASSTELAGFSNEQFF.

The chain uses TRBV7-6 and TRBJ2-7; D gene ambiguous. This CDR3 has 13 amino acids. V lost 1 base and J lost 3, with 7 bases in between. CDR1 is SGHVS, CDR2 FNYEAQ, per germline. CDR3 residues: CASSLGPYYEQYF. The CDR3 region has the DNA TGTGCCAGCAGCTTAGGGCCATACTACGAGCAGTACTTC.

CDR3 region: CASSGGTSGSVGELFF. In DNA, the CDR3 is TGTGCCAGCAGCGGAGGGACTAGCGGGAGTGTCGGGGAGCTGTTTTTT. The chain uses TRBV11-3 and TRBJ2-2, with 14 bases lining up with TRBD2. After removal of 5 bases from V and 7 bases from J, the junction contained 6 bases not matched to a gene. CDR1 SGHNT and CDR2 YENEEA come from the germline V gene. The CDR3 is 16 residues long. The full variable domain, rest sourced from reference TRBV11-3 and TRBJ2-2, is EAGVVQSPRYKIIEKKQPVAFWCNPISGHNTLYWYLQNLGQGPELLIRYENEEAVDDSQLPKDRFSAERLKGVDSTLKIQPAELGDSAVYLCASSGGTSGSVGELFFGEGSRLTVL.

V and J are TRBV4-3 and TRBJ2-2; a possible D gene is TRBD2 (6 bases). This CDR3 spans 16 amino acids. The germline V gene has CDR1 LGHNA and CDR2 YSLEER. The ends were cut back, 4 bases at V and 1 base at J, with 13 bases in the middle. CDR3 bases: TGCGCCAGCAGCCGGTCCGGGACTCTGAACACCGGGGAGCTGTTTTTT. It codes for CASSRSGTLNTGELFF.

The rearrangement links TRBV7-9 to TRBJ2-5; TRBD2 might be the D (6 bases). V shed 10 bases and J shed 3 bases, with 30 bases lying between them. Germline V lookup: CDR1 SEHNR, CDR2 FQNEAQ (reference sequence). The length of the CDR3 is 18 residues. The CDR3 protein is CATHEIGAPGLRKETQYF. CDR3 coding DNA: TGTGCCACCCACGAGATTGGGGCTCCGGGACTTCGAAAAGAGACCCAGTACTTC.

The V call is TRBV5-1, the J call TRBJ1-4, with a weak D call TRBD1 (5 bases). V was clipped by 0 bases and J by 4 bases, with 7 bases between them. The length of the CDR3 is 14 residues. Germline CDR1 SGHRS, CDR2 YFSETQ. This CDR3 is CASSLEGDNEKLFF. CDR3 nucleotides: TGCGCCAGCAGCTTGGAAGGGGATAATGAAAAACTGTTTTTT.

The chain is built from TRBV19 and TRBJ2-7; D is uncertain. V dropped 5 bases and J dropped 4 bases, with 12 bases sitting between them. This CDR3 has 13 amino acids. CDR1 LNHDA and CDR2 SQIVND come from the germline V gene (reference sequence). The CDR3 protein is CASSLNWGYEQYF. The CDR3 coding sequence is TGTGCCAGTAGTTTAAATTGGGGTTACGAGCAGTACTTC.

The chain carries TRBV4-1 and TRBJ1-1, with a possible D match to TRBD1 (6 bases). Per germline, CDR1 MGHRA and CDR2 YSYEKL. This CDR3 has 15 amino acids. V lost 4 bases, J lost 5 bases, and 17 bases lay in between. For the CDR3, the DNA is TGCGCCAGCAGCCGATACGATACAGGGTTGACTGAAGCTTTCTTT. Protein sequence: CASSRYDTGLTEAFF.

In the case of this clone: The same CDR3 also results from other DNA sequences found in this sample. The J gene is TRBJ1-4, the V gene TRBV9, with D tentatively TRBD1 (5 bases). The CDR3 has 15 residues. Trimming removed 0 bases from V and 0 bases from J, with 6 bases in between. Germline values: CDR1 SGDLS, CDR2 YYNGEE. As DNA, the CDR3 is TGTGCCAGCAGCGTAGGGGGGACAACTAATGAAAAACTGTTTTTT. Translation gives CASSVGGTTNEKLFF.

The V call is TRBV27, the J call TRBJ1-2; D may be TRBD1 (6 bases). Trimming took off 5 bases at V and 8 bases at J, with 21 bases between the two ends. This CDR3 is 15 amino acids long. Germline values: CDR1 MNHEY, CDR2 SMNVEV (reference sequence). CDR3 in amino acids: CASSPLYFRGEGYTF. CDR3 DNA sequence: TGTGCCAGCAGTCCCCTATATTTCAGGGGAGAAGGCTACACCTTC.

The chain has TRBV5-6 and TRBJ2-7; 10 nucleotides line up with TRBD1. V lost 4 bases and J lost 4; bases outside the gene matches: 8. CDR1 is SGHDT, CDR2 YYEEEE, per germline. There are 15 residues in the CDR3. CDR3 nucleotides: TGTGCCAGCAGCGGAGGGACAGGGGTGTGGTACGAGCAGTACTTC. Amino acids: CASSGGTGVWYEQYF.

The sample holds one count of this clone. CDR3 bases: TGTGCCAGCAGCTTGCGGACTCAAGCGGCCTACGAGCAGTACTTC. Protein: CASSLRTQAAYEQYF. V and J are TRBV5-5 and TRBJ2-7; possible D gene TRBD2, 5 bases. CDR1 is SGHKS and CDR2 is YYEKEE in the germline V gene (reference sequence). This CDR3 region has 15 residues. Trimming took off 1 base at V and 2 bases at J, with 13 bases between the two ends.

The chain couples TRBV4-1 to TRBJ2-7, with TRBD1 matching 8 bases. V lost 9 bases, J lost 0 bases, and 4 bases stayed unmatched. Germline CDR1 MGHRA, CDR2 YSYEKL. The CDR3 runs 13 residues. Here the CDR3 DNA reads TGCGCCAGTACCGGGACAGGCTCCTACGAGCAGTACTTC. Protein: CASTGTGSYEQYF.

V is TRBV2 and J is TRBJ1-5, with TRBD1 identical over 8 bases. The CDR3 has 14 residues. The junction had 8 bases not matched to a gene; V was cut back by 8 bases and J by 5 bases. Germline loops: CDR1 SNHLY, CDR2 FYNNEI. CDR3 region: CASWTGSADQPQHF. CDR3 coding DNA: TGTGCCAGCTGGACAGGGTCTGCGGATCAGCCCCAGCATTTT.

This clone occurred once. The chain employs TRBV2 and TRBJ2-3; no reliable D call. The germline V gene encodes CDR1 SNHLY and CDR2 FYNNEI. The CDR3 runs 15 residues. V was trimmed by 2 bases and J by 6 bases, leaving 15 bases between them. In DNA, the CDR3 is TGTGCCAGCAGTGAATCGGTAATTTCCCTCGATACGCAGTATTTT. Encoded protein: CASSESVISLDTQYF.

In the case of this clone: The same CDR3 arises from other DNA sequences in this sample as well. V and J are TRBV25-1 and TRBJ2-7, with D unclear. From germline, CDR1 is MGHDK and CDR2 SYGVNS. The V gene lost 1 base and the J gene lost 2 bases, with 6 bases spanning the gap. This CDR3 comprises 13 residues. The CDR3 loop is CASSELGTYEQYF. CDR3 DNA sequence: TGTGCCAGCAGTGAATTGGGAACCTACGAGCAGTACTTC.

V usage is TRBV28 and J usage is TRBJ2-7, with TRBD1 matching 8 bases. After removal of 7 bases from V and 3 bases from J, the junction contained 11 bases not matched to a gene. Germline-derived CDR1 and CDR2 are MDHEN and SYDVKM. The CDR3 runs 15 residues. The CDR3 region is CASTRGQGQIYEQYF. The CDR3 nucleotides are TGTGCCAGCACCCGAGGACAGGGCCAGATCTACGAGCAGTACTTC. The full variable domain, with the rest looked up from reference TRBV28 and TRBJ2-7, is DVKVTQSSRYLVKRTGEKVFLECVQDMDHENMFWYRQDPGLGLRLIYFSYDVKMKEKGDIPEGYSVSREKKERFSLILESASTNQTSMYLCASTRGQGQIYEQYFGPGTRLTVT.

Here the CDR3 DNA reads TGTGCCAGTAGTATGGGGTTCGGAGATCTCTCCGGGGAGCAGTACTTC. It codes for CASSMGFGDLSGEQYF. The chain uses TRBV19 and TRBJ2-7; D gene ambiguous. Germline values: CDR1 LNHDA, CDR2 SQIVND (reference sequence). The germline V and J ends were trimmed by 3 bases and 7 bases, with 22 bases remaining between them. The CDR3 runs 16 residues. Full variable domain (rest looked up from reference TRBV19 and TRBJ2-7): DGGITQSPKYLFRKEGQNVTLSCEQNLNHDAMYWYRQDPGQGLRLIYYSQIVNDFQKGDIAEGYSVSREKKESFPLTVTSAQKNPTAFYLCASSMGFGDLSGEQYFGPGTRLTVT.

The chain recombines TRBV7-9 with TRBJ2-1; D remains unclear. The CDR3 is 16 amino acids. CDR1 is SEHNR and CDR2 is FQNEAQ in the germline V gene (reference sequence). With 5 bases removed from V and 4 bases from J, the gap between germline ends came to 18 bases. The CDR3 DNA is TGTGCCAGCAGCCCAAGCTGGGGTGGTGGGTACAATGAGCAGTTCTTC. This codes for CASSPSWGGGYNEQFF.

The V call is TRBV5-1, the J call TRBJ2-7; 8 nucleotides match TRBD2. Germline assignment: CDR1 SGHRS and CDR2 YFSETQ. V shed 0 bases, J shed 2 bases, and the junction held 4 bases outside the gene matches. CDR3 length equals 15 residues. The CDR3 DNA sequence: TGCGCCAGCAGCTTGGTCCCGGGAGGGCCCTACGAGCAGTACTTC. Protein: CASSLVPGGPYEQYF.

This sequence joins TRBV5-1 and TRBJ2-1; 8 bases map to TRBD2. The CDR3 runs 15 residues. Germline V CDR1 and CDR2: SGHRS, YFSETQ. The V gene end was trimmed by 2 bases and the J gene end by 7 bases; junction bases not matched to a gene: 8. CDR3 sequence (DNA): TGCGCCAGCAGCTTTTCCGGGACTAGGTTTAATGAGCAGTTCTTC. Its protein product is CASSFSGTRFNEQFF.